Listed below are T cell receptor beta chains from one sample, sequenced in a study of T cells in localized non-small cell lung cancer. Data came from immunoSEQ multiplex PCR; TCRdb stores just in-frame clones and leaves some out. The table shows some 30,000 clones, with around 93% occurring only once. The specimen comprised PBMCs, sampled before any cancer treatment. These receptors were collected from a man aged 40 to 69 with stage II lung adenocarcinoma. Each CDR3 is given with its conserved first and last residue. A D gene is named only where the DNA matches it firmly.

D	V	J	DNA	CDR3
.	TRBV6-5	TRBJ1-2	TGTGCCACTCTCTACAGGGCTTCCAACTATGGCTACACCTTC	CATLYRASNYGYTF
TRBD1	TRBV6-4	TRBJ1-2	TGTGCCAGCAGTGCTGCAGGGGGTACTAACTATGGCTACACCTTC	CASSAAGGTNYGYTF
.	TRBV2	TRBJ2-6	TGTGCCAGCAGTGAAGCGCGGAGCTCTGGGGCCAACGTCCTGACTTTC	CASSEARSSGANVLTF
.	TRBV18	TRBJ2-5	TGTGCCAGCTCGAGCCAAGAGACCCAGTACTTC	CASSSQETQYF
.	TRBV7-2	TRBJ2-1	TGTGCCAGCAGCTTAGAAGGGTGGGGGTACAATGAGCAGTTCTTC	CASSLEGWGYNEQFF
.	TRBV5-4	TRBJ2-3	TGTGCCAGCAGCTTGTGGAGCGCAGATACGCAGTATTTT	CASSLWSADTQYF
TRBD1	TRBV10-3	TRBJ2-3	TGTGCCATCAGTAACTCTGACGGGACAGGGAATACGCAGTATTTT	CAISNSDGTGNTQYF
.	TRBV28	TRBJ2-1	TGTGCCAGCAGTCGTACCGGGACACCCTACAATGAGCAGTTCTTC	CASSRTGTPYNEQFF
.	TRBV5-1	TRBJ2-2	TGCGCCAGCAGCTTTCAGAACACCGGGGAGCTGTTTTTT	CASSFQNTGELFF
.	TRBV7-2	TRBJ2-1	TGTGCCAGCAGCTTAAGTAGGCCAGCGGGTGAGCAGTTCTTC	CASSLSRPAGEQFF
.	TRBV5-6	TRBJ1-1	TGTGCCAGCAGCTTGATCCGGGGGCCGGCGAACACTGAAGCTTTCTTT	CASSLIRGPANTEAFF
TRBD2	TRBV29-1	TRBJ2-1	TGCAGCCCCCGGGAGGGCCCCAATGAGCAGTTCTTC	CSPREGPNEQFF
.	TRBV5-5	TRBJ2-3	TGTGCCAGCAGCTTGGTTCGAGGTTCAGATACGCAGTATTTT	CASSLVRGSDTQYF
TRBD1	TRBV18	TRBJ1-4	TGTGCCAGCTCACCGGACAGGGAAGGAAAACTGTTTTTT	CASSPDREGKLFF
.	TRBV4-2	TRBJ1-2	TGTGCCAGCAGCCAAGATTTATTAGGGACCTATGGCTACACCTTC	CASSQDLLGTYGYTF
TRBD1	TRBV6-5	TRBJ2-5	TGTGCCAGCAGTTACGGGGACAGGGTGGAGACCCAGTACTTC	CASSYGDRVETQYF
.	TRBV4-3	TRBJ1-2	TGCGCCAGCAGCCAAGATCGAACAACCCCGGCTAACTATGGCTACACCTTC	CASSQDRTTPANYGYTF